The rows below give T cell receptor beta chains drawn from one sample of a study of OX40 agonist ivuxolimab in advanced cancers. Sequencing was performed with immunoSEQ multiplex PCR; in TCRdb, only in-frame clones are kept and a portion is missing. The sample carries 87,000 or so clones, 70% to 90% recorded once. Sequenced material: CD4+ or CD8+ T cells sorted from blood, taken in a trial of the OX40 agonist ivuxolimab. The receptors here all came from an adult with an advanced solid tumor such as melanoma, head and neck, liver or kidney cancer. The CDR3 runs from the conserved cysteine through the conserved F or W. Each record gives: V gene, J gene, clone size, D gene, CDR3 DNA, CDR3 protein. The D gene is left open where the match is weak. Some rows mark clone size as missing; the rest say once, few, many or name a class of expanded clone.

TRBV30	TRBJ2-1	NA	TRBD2	TGTGCCGGATCAAGACTAGCGGCATCCTACAATGAGCAGTTCTTC	CAGSRLAASYNEQFF
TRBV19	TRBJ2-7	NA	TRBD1	TGTGCCAGTAGTATGGGGACAGGGAACTACGAGCAGTACTTC	CASSMGTGNYEQYF
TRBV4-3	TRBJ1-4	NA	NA	TGCGCCAGCAGGGGAGGTGCAACTAATGAAAAACTGTTTTTT	CASRGGATNEKLFF
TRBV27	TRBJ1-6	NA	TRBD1	TGTGCCAGCAGTTTATCACAGGGGAGTTCACCCCTCCACTTT	CASSLSQGSSPLHF
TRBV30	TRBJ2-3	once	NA	TGTGCCTGGAGTACCGGGACCAGCACAGATACGCAGTATTTT	CAWSTGTSTDTQYF
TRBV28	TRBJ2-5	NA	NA	TGTGCCAGCAGTTCGGGACATGGCCTGGAGACCCAGTACTTC	CASSSGHGLETQYF
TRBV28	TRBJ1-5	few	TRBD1	TGTGCCAGCAGTTTACCACAGGGGAATCATCAGCCCCAGCATTTT	CASSLPQGNHQPQHF
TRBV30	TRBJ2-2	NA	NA	TGTGCCTGGAGTGTAGGGCTTCCCGGGGAGCTGTTTTTT	CAWSVGLPGELFF
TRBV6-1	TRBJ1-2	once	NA	TGTGCCAGCAGACCAACAGGGATGGATTGGGACTTC	CASRPTGMDWDF
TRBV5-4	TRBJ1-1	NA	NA	TGTGCCAGCAGCGCCATAAACACTGAAGCTTTCTTT	CASSAINTEAFF
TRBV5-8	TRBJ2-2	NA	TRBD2	TGTGCCAGCAGACAGCTAGCGGGAGGCGCCGGGGAGCTGTTTTTT	CASRQLAGGAGELFF
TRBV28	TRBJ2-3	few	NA	TGTGCCAGCAGTTCCCCCCTAAGCACAGATACGCAGTATTTT	CASSSPLSTDTQYF
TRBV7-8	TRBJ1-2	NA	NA	TGTGCCAGCAGTTCGTATACGGACTATGGCTACACCTTC	CASSSYTDYGYTF
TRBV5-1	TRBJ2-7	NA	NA	TGCGCCAGCAGCTTGGGAGTTAGCGGATACGAGCAGTACTTC	CASSLGVSGYEQYF
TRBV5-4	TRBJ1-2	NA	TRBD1	TGTGCCAGCAGCCAATGGACAGGGGGCGGCGGCTACACCTTC	CASSQWTGGGGYTF
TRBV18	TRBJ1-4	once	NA	TGTGCCAGCTCCCCCCTCTCCCAGACAACTAATGAAAAACTGTTTTTT	CASSPLSQTTNEKLFF
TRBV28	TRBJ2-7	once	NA	TGTGCCAGCATATCCGGGGGCTTTTACGAGCAGTACTTC	CASISGGFYEQYF
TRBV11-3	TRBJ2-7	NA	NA	TGTGCCAGCAGCGGCGGACGGACACGCTACGAGCAGTACTTC	CASSGGRTRYEQYF
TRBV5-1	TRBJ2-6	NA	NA	TGCGCCAGCAGGCCCGCTGGGGCCAACGTCCTGACTTTC	CASRPAGANVLTF
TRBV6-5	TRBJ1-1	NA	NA	TGTGCCAGCAGTTACGGGTCAGTGAACACTGAAGCTTTCTTT	CASSYGSVNTEAFF
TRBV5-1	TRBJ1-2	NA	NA	TGCGCCAGCAGGATGGTTCAGGGCCCCAACCTAGACTATGGCTACACCTTC	CASRMVQGPNLDYGYTF
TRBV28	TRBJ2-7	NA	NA	TGTGCCAGCACCGACCGGGACTTCTACGAGCAGTACTTC	CASTDRDFYEQYF
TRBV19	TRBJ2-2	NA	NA	TGTGCCAGTATTCTAGCGCCAAACACCGGGGAGCTGTTTTTT	CASILAPNTGELFF
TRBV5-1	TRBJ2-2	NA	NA	TGCGCCAGCAGCGAGGGACTTAGAAAAAGTGGGGAGCTGTTTTTT	CASSEGLRKSGELFF
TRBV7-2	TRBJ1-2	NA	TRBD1	TGTGCCAGCAGCGCCCGGGACAGGGTAGACGGCTACACCTTC	CASSARDRVDGYTF
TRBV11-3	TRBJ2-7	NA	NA	TGTGCCAGCAGCTCGGACAGCCCCTACGAGCAGTACTTC	CASSSDSPYEQYF
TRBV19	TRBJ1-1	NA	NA	TGTGCCAGTAGTGTAAAACCAGAAAACACTGAAGCTTTCTTT	CASSVKPENTEAFF
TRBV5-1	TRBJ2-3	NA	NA	TGCGCCAGCAGCTTGGGGGTGGATACGCAGTATTTT	CASSLGVDTQYF
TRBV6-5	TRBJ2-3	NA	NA	TGTGCCAGCAGTTACTCCGGGCCTAGCACAGATACGCAGTATTTT	CASSYSGPSTDTQYF
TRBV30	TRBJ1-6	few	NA	TGTGCCTGGACGGGGCAGCTTTATAATTCACCCCTCCACTTT	CAWTGQLYNSPLHF
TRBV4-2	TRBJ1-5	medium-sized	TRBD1	TGTGCCAGCAGCCAAGCAACAGGGGGCAATCAGCCCCAGCATTTT	CASSQATGGNQPQHF
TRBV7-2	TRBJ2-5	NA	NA	TGTGCCAGCAGCCGGGCCTCAGGGACCCAAGAGACCCAGTACTTC	CASSRASGTQETQYF
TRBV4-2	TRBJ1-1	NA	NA	TGTGCCAGCAGCCAAAGTTATAGTGCGTCTGAGGGGGCTTTCTTT	CASSQSYSASEGAFF
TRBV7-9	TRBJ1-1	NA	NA	TGTGCCAGCAGCTTGGACAGAGAAATGAACACTGAAGCTTTCTTT	CASSLDREMNTEAFF
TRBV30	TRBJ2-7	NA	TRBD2	TGTGCCTCTTCCTTAGCGGGAGGTGGAGGAGAGCAGTACTTC	CASSLAGGGGEQYF
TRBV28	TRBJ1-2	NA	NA	TGTGCCAGCAGTCCCCAAACCCTTACACCTGGGGGCTACACCTTC	CASSPQTLTPGGYTF
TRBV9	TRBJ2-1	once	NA	TGTGCCAGTCGCGCGGGGGCAGGGGCTTTAGATGAGCAGTTCTTC	CASRAGAGALDEQFF
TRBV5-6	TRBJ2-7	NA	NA	TGTGCCAGCAGCTTCGTTTCGGGGCCCTACGAGCAGTACTTC	CASSFVSGPYEQYF